This passage covers 7 T cell receptor beta chains from one sample sequenced in a study of human thymus T cells. In corrective heart surgery, resections were taken, and these provided the thymus tissue. The method was immunoSEQ multiplex PCR; TCRdb's version includes in-frame clones alone and lacks a portion of them. Among 100,000 to 150,000 clones listed, just under 95% were seen once. The sequenced material came from thymus tissue. These receptors all stem from a boy in the first two years of life with a congenital heart defect but otherwise immunologically healthy.

The chain links TRBV28 to TRBJ2-7; 11 bases fit TRBD2. The germline CDR1 and CDR2 sequences are MDHEN and SYDVKM. Trimming at V came to 4 bases and at J to 0 bases, leaving 8 bases not matched to a gene. CDR3 size: 17 residues. CDR3 bases: TGTGCCAGCAGTTCCCCGGGCGGGACTAGCGGCTCCTACGAGCAGTACTTC. Translation: CASSSPGGTSGSYEQYF. Complete variable domain (other parts from reference TRBV28 and TRBJ2-7): DVKVTQSSRYLVKRTGEKVFLECVQDMDHENMFWYRQDPGLGLRLIYFSYDVKMKEKGDIPEGYSVSREKKERFSLILESASTNQTSMYLCASSSPGGTSGSYEQYFGPGTRLTVT.

The rearrangement links TRBV6-1 to TRBJ1-6, with 9 bases matching TRBD1. The CDR3 is made up of 17 amino acids. Trimming took 4 bases from V and 2 from J; bases not matched to a gene: 6. Germline V gene lookup returns CDR1 MNHNS and CDR2 SASEGT. CDR3 sequence: CASSAHRGHPYNSPLHF. The CDR3, as DNA: TGTGCCAGCAGTGCACACAGGGGGCATCCCTATAATTCACCCCTCCACTTT.

The chain uses TRBV27 and TRBJ2-3; 8 bases match TRBD2. J lost 4 bases, V lost 10 bases, and 4 bases had no gene match. In germline, CDR1 is MNHEY, CDR2 SMNVEV (reference sequence). The CDR3 runs 12 residues. In DNA form, the CDR3 reads TGTGCCACCTCGGGGGGGCCAGATACGCAGTATTTT. Amino acid sequence: CATSGGPDTQYF.

The gene calls are TRBV5-1 and TRBJ1-2; 10 bases line up with TRBD1. CDR3 length equals 17 residues. CDR1 and CDR2 (germline): SGHRS, YFSETQ. The ends lost 6 bases at V and 0 bases at J; junction bases unmatched: 11. The CDR3 loop is CASKPRQGASTNYGYTF. For the CDR3, the DNA is TGCGCCAGCAAGCCCCGACAGGGGGCCTCAACTAACTATGGCTACACCTTC.

V usage is TRBV5-1 and J usage is TRBJ2-5; 11 bases fit TRBD2. Germline-derived CDR1 and CDR2 are SGHRS and YFSETQ. This CDR3 has 19 residues. V lost 0 bases and J lost 5; bases outside the gene matches: 15. The CDR3 nucleotides are TGCGCCAGCAGCTTGGAATCGGTTTTCCTAGCGGGGGGCGAGGAGACCCAGTACTTC. It is translated as CASSLESVFLAGGEETQYF.

The V call is TRBV11-2, the J call TRBJ2-7; D perhaps matches TRBD2 (5 bases). This CDR3 comprises 11 residues. V was pared by 2 bases and J by 7 bases, with 6 bases between. Germline-derived CDR1 and CDR2 are SGHAT and FQNNGV. The DNA for the CDR3 is TGTGCCAGCAGCTTATCGGGGGAGCAGTACTTC. Its translation is CASSLSGEQYF.

This clone was recorded only once. This chain connects TRBV10-2 to TRBJ1-3; a weak D match, TRBD1 (6 bases). CDR3 length equals 13 residues. Trimming stripped 7 bases from V and 0 bases from J, with 7 bases between. Germline loops: CDR1 WSHSY, CDR2 SAAADI. CDR3 in DNA: TGCGCCAGCAAGACAGGCTCTGGAAACACCATATATTTT. It is translated as CASKTGSGNTIYF.